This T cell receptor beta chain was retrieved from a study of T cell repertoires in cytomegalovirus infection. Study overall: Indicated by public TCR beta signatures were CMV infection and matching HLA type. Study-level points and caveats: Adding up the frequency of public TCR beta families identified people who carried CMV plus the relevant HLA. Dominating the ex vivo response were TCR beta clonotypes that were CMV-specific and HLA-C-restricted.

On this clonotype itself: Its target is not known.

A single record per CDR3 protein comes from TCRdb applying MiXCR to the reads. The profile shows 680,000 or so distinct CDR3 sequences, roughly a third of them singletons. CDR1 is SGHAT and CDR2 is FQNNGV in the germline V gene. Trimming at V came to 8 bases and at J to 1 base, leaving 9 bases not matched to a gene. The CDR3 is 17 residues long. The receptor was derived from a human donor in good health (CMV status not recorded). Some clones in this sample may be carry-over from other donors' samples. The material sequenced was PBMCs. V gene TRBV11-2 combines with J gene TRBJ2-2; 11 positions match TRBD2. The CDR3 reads CASRRGSGRGNTGELFF. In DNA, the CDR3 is TGTGCCAGCCGCCGAGGTAGCGGGAGGGGGAACACCGGGGAGCTGTTTTTT.